The 2 T cell receptor beta chains listed next were all sequenced from one sample in a study of blood T cell repertoires in COVID-19. The table came from immunoSEQ multiplex PCR; TCRdb's copy has only in-frame clones and leaves some out. The sample has some 130,000 clones; 90% are singletons. Material: peripheral blood. The receptors were gathered from a man between 60 and 75 years old with COVID-19, enrolled during active disease.

The rearrangement joins TRBV9 to TRBJ1-2; 9 bases are shared with TRBD1. Losses at the gene ends were 3 bases for V and 4 bases for J; bases not matched to a gene: 10. The CDR3 has 16 amino acids. The germline gives CDR1 SGDLS, CDR2 YYNGEE. CDR3 residues: CASSAGTGRSFYGYTF. CDR3 DNA sequence: TGTGCCAGCAGCGCCGGGACAGGGAGGTCATTCTATGGCTACACCTTC. Based on the CDR3 plus reference TRBV9 and TRBJ1-2, the full variable domain is DSGVTQTPKHLITATGQRVTLRCSPRSGDLSVYWYQQSLDQGLQFLIQYYNGEERAKGNILERFSAQQFPDLHSELNLSSLELGDSALYFCASSAGTGRSFYGYTFGSGTRLTVV.

The V gene is TRBV12-5, the J gene TRBJ2-1; 8 bases align to TRBD2. V dropped 1 base and J dropped 2; count of bases not matched to a gene: 1. The CDR3 runs 15 residues. Per germline, CDR1 LGHNT and CDR2 FRNRAP. CDR3 loop: CASGLGAGAYNEQFF. The CDR3, as DNA: TGTGCTAGTGGTTTGGGAGCGGGGGCCTACAATGAGCAGTTCTTC.